The T cell receptor beta chain described here comes from a study of T cells in Graves' hyperthyroidism and ophthalmopathy. On the study more broadly: It was at initial diagnosis, before any treatment, that peripheral blood was collected.

The table lists this clonotype with many counts. Each diagnosis drew on symptoms, thyroxine, TRAb, thyroid ultrasound and orbital computed tomography findings. In germline, CDR1 is DFQATT, CDR2 SNEGSKA (reference sequence). The CDR3 has 20 residues. V lost 2 bases, J lost 1 base, and 18 bases stayed unmatched. RNA transcripts gave rise to amplified TCR beta CDR3 regions. A first-round RT-PCR of the TCR CDR3 used the HTBI primer set. TCRdb called the multiplex PCR reads again in MiXCR, with one record for every CDR3 protein. Of over 700,000 distinct CDR3 sequences in the sample, 18% were seen once. Sequenced material: blood. This clonotype was sampled from a woman in her 50s with Graves' hyperthyroidism that later progressed to Graves' ophthalmopathy. V gene TRBV20-1 combines with J gene TRBJ2-3; TRBD2 matches 10 bases. CDR3 sequence (DNA): TGCAGTGCTAGATCGGGACTAGCGAGCATCCCAGGATCTGGCACAGATACGCAGTATTTT. Amino acids: CSARSGLASIPGSGTDTQYF.